The 23 T cell receptor beta chains given below trace back to one sample, sequenced in a study of T cell responses to AZD1222 COVID-19 vaccine. Sequencing used immunoSEQ multiplex PCR; TCRdb keeps in-frame clones, though not all of them. Of more than 95,000 clones listed, about 89% were seen once; the top ten hold 25% to 35%. The sample consisted of peripheral blood, taken on day 0 of AZD1222 vaccination. The receptors originated from an adult in good health.

The chain links TRBV5-5 to TRBJ1-2, with D perhaps TRBD1 (5 bases). Trimming cost V 4 bases and J 4 bases, with 17 bases left between them. The CDR3 totals 15 residues. Germline values: CDR1 SGHKS, CDR2 YYEKEE (reference sequence). CDR3 sequence (DNA): TGTGCCAGCAGCCGGGACCTTAAGCTGGGCTATGGCTACACCTTC. It yields the protein CASSRDLKLGYGYTF.

This chain uses TRBV25-1 with TRBJ1-6, with D unresolved. The V and J ends lost 5 bases and 10 bases respectively, with 15 bases between them. The CDR3 spans 14 residues. Germline loops: CDR1 MGHDK, CDR2 SYGVNS. CDR3 region: CASSTGSFQSPLHF. As DNA, the CDR3 is TGTGCCAGCAGTACTGGATCCTTTCAATCACCCCTCCACTTT.

V gene TRBV7-6 combines with J gene TRBJ2-3; D is perhaps TRBD1 (6 bases). The CDR3 is made up of 15 amino acids. Between the trimmed V and J ends, which lost 2 bases and 2 bases, there was a span of 11 bases. Germline CDR1 SGHVS, CDR2 FNYEAQ. In DNA form, the CDR3 reads TGTGCCAGCAGCTTATCAGGGGTTCTCACAGATACGCAGTATTTT. It is translated as CASSLSGVLTDTQYF.

The J gene is TRBJ2-7, the V gene TRBV15; 9 bases match TRBD2. Germline CDR1 and CDR2: LNHNV and YYDKDF (reference sequence). The CDR3 loop spans 15 amino acids. Trimming at V came to 1 base and at J to 5 bases, leaving 6 bases not matched to a gene. The CDR3 reads CATSRGQRGANEQYF. The CDR3 DNA sequence: TGTGCCACCAGCAGAGGTCAGCGGGGGGCTAACGAGCAGTACTTC.

The V and J genes are TRBV4-3 and TRBJ1-6, with D tentatively TRBD1 (5 bases). V was pared by 1 base and J by 10 bases, with 8 bases between. The CDR3 has 13 residues. Germline V CDR1 and CDR2: LGHNA, YSLEER. The chain's CDR3 is CASSQGGRSPLHF. CDR3 nucleotide sequence: TGCGCCAGCAGCCAAGGGGGCCGATCACCCCTCCACTTT.

V and J are TRBV18 and TRBJ2-7; the D gene is possibly TRBD1 (6 bases). The CDR3 is 13 amino acids. The V end lost 3 bases, the J end lost 4 bases, and 10 bases lay between the germline ends. Germline V gene lookup returns CDR1 KGHSH and CDR2 LQKENI. The CDR3 is CASSPGTQYEQYF. In nucleotides, the CDR3 is TGTGCCAGCTCACCCGGGACACAATACGAGCAGTACTTC.

The genes are TRBV29-1 and TRBJ2-2; D possibly corresponds to TRBD2 (5 bases). Germline assignment: CDR1 SQVTM and CDR2 ANQGSEA. The CDR3 is made up of 13 amino acids. Trimming pared 6 bases from V and 1 base from J, leaving 9 bases between. The CDR3 DNA follows: TGCAGCGTGCGGGCCCTGAACACCGGGGAGCTGTTTTTT. Its protein is CSVRALNTGELFF.

This rearrangement joins TRBV5-6 to TRBJ1-3; D is uncertain. The CDR3 contains 15 residues. Per germline, CDR1 SGHDT and CDR2 YYEEEE. V lost 4 bases, J lost 0 bases, and 11 bases lay in between. The CDR3 region is CASSPQGISGNTIYF. CDR3 DNA: TGTGCCAGCAGCCCCCAAGGGATCTCTGGAAACACCATATATTTT.

The rearrangement uses TRBV7-2 and TRBJ1-3; TRBD1 is a possible D gene (5 bases). V shed 2 bases and J shed 0 bases, with 11 bases lying between them. Germline CDR1 is SGHTA and CDR2 is FQGNSA. The CDR3 contains 16 residues. The CDR3 sequence: CASSLSGFNSGNTIYF. CDR3 coding DNA: TGTGCCAGCAGCTTATCAGGGTTCAACTCTGGAAACACCATATATTTT.

As DNA, the CDR3 is TGTGCCAGCAGCCCCCCGGCAGGGTTGGGAAACACCATATATTTT. This gives the protein CASSPPAGLGNTIYF. The chain has TRBV7-2 and TRBJ1-3; TRBD1 is a possible D gene (5 bases). The CDR3 is 15 amino acids. Germline V CDR1 and CDR2: SGHTA, FQGNSA. Trimming left V 5 bases short and J 4 bases short, with 15 bases between.

This chain links TRBV7-9 with TRBJ1-2, with D possibly matching TRBD1 (5 bases). The CDR3 totals 15 residues. Trimming removed 5 bases from V and 2 bases from J, with 15 bases in between. Germline loops: CDR1 SEHNR, CDR2 FQNEAQ (reference sequence). CDR3 in amino acids: CASSPYETENYGYTF. CDR3 DNA: TGTGCCAGCAGCCCCTACGAGACAGAAAACTATGGCTACACCTTC.

The chain uses TRBV3-1 (or the pseudogene TRBV3-2) and TRBJ1-3; D remains unclear. CDR1 is LGHDT and CDR2 is YNNKEL in the germline V gene (reference sequence). This CDR3 contains 15 residues. Trimming left V 5 bases short and J 1 base short, with 12 bases between. Here the CDR3 DNA reads TGTGCCAGCAGCAACCTATGGGGATCTGGAAACACCATATATTTT. The encoded protein is CASSNLWGSGNTIYF.

This chain joins TRBV4-3 and TRBJ2-3; either TRBD1 or TRBD2 may fit D (5 bases each). CDR3 length: 16 amino acids. The V and J ends lost 3 bases and 6 bases respectively, with 19 bases between them. Germline values: CDR1 LGHNA, CDR2 YSLEER. CDR3 coding DNA: TGCGCCAGCAGCCAGGGTACCGGGACCGCTGTGGATACGCAGTATTTT. This sequence encodes CASSQGTGTAVDTQYF.

The V and J genes are TRBV2 and TRBJ1-1; TRBD1 agrees at 8 bases. The ends lost 2 bases at V and 6 bases at J; junction bases unmatched: 8. Germline CDR1 and CDR2: SNHLY and FYNNEI. The CDR3 runs to 15 residues. CDR3 loop: CASSERSGGRAEAFF. For the CDR3, the DNA is TGTGCCAGCAGTGAAAGGTCAGGGGGCCGGGCTGAAGCTTTCTTT. Supplemented by reference TRBV2 and TRBJ1-1, the full variable domain reads EPEVTQTPSHQVTQMGQEVILRCVPISNHLYFYWYRQILGQKVEFLVSFYNNEISEKSEIFDDQFSVERPDGSNFTLKIRSTKLEDSAMYFCASSERSGGRAEAFFGQGTRLTVV.

This sequence joins TRBV18 and TRBJ2-5; a weak D match, TRBD2 (6 bases). The V end lost 3 bases, the J end lost 1 base, and 15 bases lay between the germline ends. CDR1 KGHSH and CDR2 LQKENI come from the germline V gene. This CDR3 region has 16 residues. CDR3 region: CASSPGGLGGQETQYF. CDR3 nucleotides: TGTGCCAGCTCACCCGGAGGGCTAGGAGGCCAAGAGACCCAGTACTTC.

The chain uses TRBV3-1 (or the pseudogene TRBV3-2) and TRBJ1-5; no definite D call. The germline gives CDR1 LGHDT, CDR2 YNNKEL (reference sequence). This CDR3 region has 13 residues. Trimming cost V 1 base and J 6 bases, with 7 bases left between them. In DNA, the CDR3 is TGTGCCAGCAGCCAAGGACGAGTTCAGCCCCAGCATTTT. It encodes CASSQGRVQPQHF.

The chain uses TRBV6-5 and TRBJ1-3; perhaps TRBD1 as D (6 bases). The CDR3 spans 15 residues. The V end was cut by 6 bases, the J end by 2 bases, with 14 bases between. Germline CDR1 and CDR2: MNHEY and SVGAGI. The CDR3 loop is CASSGTKNPGNTIYF. CDR3 in DNA: TGTGCCAGCAGCGGGACAAAAAATCCTGGAAACACCATATATTTT.

The chain joins TRBV7-9 to TRBJ1-2, with 9 bases lining up with TRBD1. The V and J ends lost 5 bases and 9 bases, in that order; junction bases with no gene match: 13. Germline values: CDR1 SEHNR, CDR2 FQNEAQ (reference sequence). The CDR3 totals 15 residues. CDR3 loop: CASSRASGQGSSYTF. CDR3 DNA: TGTGCCAGCAGCAGGGCTTCGGGACAGGGATCGAGCTACACCTTC.

The rearrangement links TRBV6-5 to TRBJ1-1; D ambiguous. Germline loops: CDR1 MNHEY, CDR2 SVGAGI. Trimming took 4 bases from V and 4 from J, leaving 10 bases between them. CDR3 length: 13 amino acids. CDR3 DNA: TGTGCCAGCAGTTCTCCGGTTGGCACTGAAGCTTTCTTT. It translates to CASSSPVGTEAFF.

This clone was seen more than once but under ten times. The chain employs TRBV9 and TRBJ2-7; the match to TRBD2 covers 14 bases. V was pared by 3 bases and J by 4 bases, with 6 bases of the junction left unmatched. CDR1 SGDLS and CDR2 YYNGEE come from the germline V gene. The CDR3 sequence is 16 residues long. The CDR3 protein is CASSEGLAGGVYEQYF. The CDR3 DNA is TGTGCCAGCAGCGAAGGACTAGCGGGAGGCGTTTACGAGCAGTACTTC. The entire variable domain, with the rest obtained from reference TRBV9 and TRBJ2-7, is as follows: DSGVTQTPKHLITATGQRVTLRCSPRSGDLSVYWYQQSLDQGLQFLIQYYNGEERAKGNILERFSAQQFPDLHSELNLSSLELGDSALYFCASSEGLAGGVYEQYFGPGTRLTVT.

The chain recombines TRBV19 with TRBJ1-4, with TRBD1 identical over 8 bases. V shed 6 bases and J 8 bases; nucleotides not matched to a gene: 8. This CDR3 is 14 amino acids long. Germline CDR1 is LNHDA and CDR2 is SQIVND (reference sequence). The CDR3 protein is CASSPTGVREKLFF. CDR3 bases: TGTGCCAGTAGCCCGACAGGGGTGAGAGAAAAACTGTTTTTT.

V and J are TRBV29-1 and TRBJ1-2; 8 bases map to TRBD1. Germline trimming cut 7 bases from V and 2 bases from J; bases unmatched to any gene: 6. The CDR3 sequence is 13 residues long. CDR1 is SQVTM, CDR2 ANQGSEA, per germline. The CDR3 coding sequence is TGCAGCGGATGGACAGGGCCCAACTATGGCTACACCTTC. This sequence encodes CSGWTGPNYGYTF.

V usage is TRBV10-3 and J usage is TRBJ1-2; D might be TRBD1 (5 bases). V was shortened by 1 base and J by 7 bases, with 10 bases between the two germline ends. The CDR3 has 13 amino acids. The germline gives CDR1 ENHRY, CDR2 SYGVKD. In nucleotides, the CDR3 is TGTGCCATCAGTGAGTTAGGGGAGGCTGGCTACACCTTC. This codes for CAISELGEAGYTF.